Listed here is a single T cell receptor beta chain. The antigen is unknown. This record comes from a study of beta chain features in type 1 diabetes. Study conclusions and caveats: Researchers cautioned that cDNA sequencing could over-represent cells with high TCR expression.

CD4+ cells of the naive, central memory, regulatory and stem cell-like memory types were sorted via CD45RO/CCR7/CD25/CD127/CD95/CD27. Trimming took 5 bases from V and 0 from J, leaving 14 bases between them. The germline CDR1 and CDR2 sequences are SEHNR and FQNEAQ (reference sequence). The CDR3 is made up of 16 amino acids. Expressed TCRB transcripts were sequenced, since all the RNA that had been isolated was reverse transcribed. Repertoires were generated with immunoSEQ multiplex PCR, while TCRdb's copy carries only in-frame clones and drops some. The table includes 40,000 or so clones, around 50% detected once.

The sequencing input was Tregs from blood. V gene TRBV7-9 combines with J gene TRBJ1-3, with D possibly matching TRBD1 (5 bases). The sequence was obtained from a woman younger than 30 in good health. CDR3 nucleotides: TGTGCCAGCAGCCCCCCCGGACACATCTCTGGAAACACCATATATTTT. This codes for CASSPPGHISGNTIYF.